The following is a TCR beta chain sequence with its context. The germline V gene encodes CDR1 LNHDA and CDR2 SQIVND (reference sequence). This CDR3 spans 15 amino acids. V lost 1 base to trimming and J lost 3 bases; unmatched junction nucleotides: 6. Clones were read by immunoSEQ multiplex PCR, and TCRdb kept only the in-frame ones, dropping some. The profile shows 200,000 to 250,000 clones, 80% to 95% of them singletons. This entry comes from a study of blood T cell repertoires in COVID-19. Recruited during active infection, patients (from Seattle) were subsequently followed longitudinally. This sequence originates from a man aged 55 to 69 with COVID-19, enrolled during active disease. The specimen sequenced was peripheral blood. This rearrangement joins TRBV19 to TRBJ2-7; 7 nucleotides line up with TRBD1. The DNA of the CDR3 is TGTGCCAGTAGTATAGGGGGCAGGGGGATCTACGAGCAGTACTTC. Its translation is CASSIGGRGIYEQYF.